This TCR beta chain was sequenced for a study of T cell responses to AZD1222 COVID-19 vaccine. Remarks on this clone: Its antigen is unknown.

Study observations and caveats: Scientists sampled the repertoires only once the peak T cell response had passed. Females outnumbered males among donors, who were mostly white British; clonal diversity was possibly underestimated.

From germline, CDR1 is SGHRS and CDR2 YFSETQ. V shed 0 bases, J shed 8 bases, and the junction held 9 bases outside the gene matches. CDR3 size: 15 residues. TCRdb keeps only in-frame clones here, not all; method: immunoSEQ multiplex PCR. This table has approximately 120,000 clones, roughly nine tenths appearing once. The material was peripheral blood, obtained on day 0 of AZD1222 vaccination. V is TRBV5-1 and J is TRBJ1-2; 8 nucleotides line up with TRBD1. The clonotype was recovered from an adult in good health. The CDR3 protein is CASSLGGGQGLGYTF. CDR3 bases: TGCGCCAGCAGCTTGGGGGGTGGACAGGGCCTGGGCTACACCTTC.